This T cell receptor (beta chain) was recovered during a study of T cells in Graves' hyperthyroidism and ophthalmopathy. Uncontrolled infections, other autoimmune diseases, pregnancy or lactation led to exclusion of patients. The TCR beta CDR3 regions underwent amplification using RNA transcripts as the source. HTBI primers were used for first-round RT-PCR of the TCR CDR3. One entry per CDR3 protein, called by TCRdb with MiXCR from the multiplex PCR reads. The sample records roughly 500,000 distinct CDR3 sequences, around 16% being singletons. This CDR3 is built from 15 residues. The germline gives CDR1 SGHDN, CDR2 FVKESK. The V gene end was trimmed by 3 bases and the J gene end by 8 bases; junction bases not matched to a gene: 6.

V usage is TRBV14 and J usage is TRBJ1-6; 8 bases align to TRBD1. This receptor was identified in a woman aged 30 to 39 with Graves' ophthalmopathy. Sequenced sample: blood. The CDR3, as DNA: TGTGCCAGCAGCCAGGCAGGGGGCTGGTATTCACCCCTCCACTTT. Translated, it gives CASSQAGGWYSPLHF.